The next 14 T cell receptor beta chains were all read from a single sample in a study of regulatory T cells in long-lasting Graves disease. HTBI primers from iRepertoire and Arm-PCR of CDR3 regions yielded the TCR beta libraries. Each CDR3 protein gets one entry after TCRdb re-called the multiplex PCR reads with MiXCR. Of roughly 610,000 distinct CDR3 sequences listed, under 20% are singletons. Sample time point: newly diagnosed GD, antithyroid drugs for less than 3 months. There was RNA extracted from PBMCs, and the TCR library was made from it. Another study also made use of these data, one on T cells in Graves' hyperthyroidism and ophthalmopathy.

Specimen: peripheral blood mononuclear cells (PBMCs), collected at new diagnosis, from a patient treated with antithyroid drugs. These receptors originate from a woman in her twenties or thirties with Graves disease.

The gene calls are TRBV7-3 and TRBJ2-7; 8 positions agree with TRBD2. CDR1 and CDR2 from the germline V gene are SGHTA and FQGTGA. After removal of 1 base from V and 5 bases from J, the junction contained 7 bases not matched to a gene. The CDR3 runs to 15 residues. CDR3 loop: CASSLRGSGINEQYF. Here the CDR3 DNA reads TGTGCCAGCAGCTTAAGGGGTAGCGGGATCAACGAGCAGTACTTC.

There are a few counts of this clonotype. This chain joins TRBV15 and TRBJ2-3, with D hard to call. From germline, CDR1 is LNHNV and CDR2 YYDKDF (reference sequence). The CDR3 totals 17 residues. Trimming pared 1 base from V and 3 bases from J, leaving 17 bases between. CDR3 sequence reads: CATSRGERSLGTDTQYF. The CDR3 DNA reads TGTGCCACCAGCAGAGGCGAGCGCTCCCTGGGGACAGATACGCAGTATTTT. The full variable domain, in which reference TRBV15 and TRBJ2-3 provide the parts outside the CDR3, is DAMVIQNPRYQVTQFGKPVTLSCSQTLNHNVMYWYQQKSSQAPKLLFHYYDKDFNNEADTPDNFQSRRPNTSFCFLDIRSPGLGDTAMYLCATSRGERSLGTDTQYFGPGTRLTVL.

This chain connects TRBV5-1 to TRBJ2-7, with 8 bases aligning to TRBD2. V was clipped by 0 bases and J by 7 bases; unmatched bases: 12. The CDR3 contains 16 residues. Germline loops: CDR1 SGHRS, CDR2 YFSETQ. The CDR3 is CASSLVPAGGTNEQYF. The CDR3 nucleotides read TGCGCCAGCAGCTTGGTCCCCGCGGGGGGAACGAATGAGCAGTACTTC.

This clonotype was seen ten or more times. V usage is TRBV11-2 and J usage is TRBJ1-6; D ambiguous. CDR1 SGHAT and CDR2 FQNNGV come from the germline V gene. The CDR3 totals 13 residues. Trimming shortened V by 2 bases and J by 8 bases, and 7 bases separated the two germline ends. In DNA, the CDR3 is TGTGCCAGCAGCTTAAGCAATTATTCACCCCTCCACTTT. Its protein is CASSLSNYSPLHF.

This clonotype has only a few counts. This chain connects TRBV7-3 to TRBJ2-2, with 9 bases aligning to TRBD2. CDR1 is SGHTA, CDR2 FQGTGA, per germline. The CDR3 length is 17 residues. The J segment lost 5 bases and the V segment lost 4 bases, leaving 11 bases of the junction unmatched. CDR3 in DNA: TGTGCCAGCAGCTCTCTAATAGCGGGAGTCGGTACCGGGGAGCTGTTTTTT. Its translation: CASSSLIAGVGTGELFF.

This clonotype turned up a few times. The V call is TRBV13, the J call TRBJ2-2; tentatively, D is TRBD1 (5 bases). The CDR3 covers 15 residues. V shed 5 bases and J shed 0 bases, with 10 bases lying between them. Germline CDR1 is PRHDT and CDR2 is FYEKMQ (reference sequence). The CDR3 nucleotides read TGTGCCAGCAGCCCAGGGATGGCGAACACCGGGGAGCTGTTTTTT. It translates to CASSPGMANTGELFF.

The chain recombines TRBV4-1 with TRBJ2-5, with TRBD2 identical over 11 bases. V lost 1 base to trimming and J lost 5 bases; unmatched junction nucleotides: 6. The CDR3 consists of 16 residues. CDR1 and CDR2 from the germline V gene are MGHRA and YSYEKL. The DNA of the CDR3 is TGCGCCAGCAGCCAAGGACTACTAGCGGGAGTGGAGACCCAGTACTTC. Protein product: CASSQGLLAGVETQYF.

As concerns this clonotype: A much larger clone sits a single nucleotide away, making a read error possible. This chain connects TRBV28 to TRBJ2-4; TRBD1 matches 7 bases. Germline CDR1 is MDHEN and CDR2 is SYDVKM. The CDR3 is made up of 15 amino acids. CDR3 in DNA: TGTACCAGCAGTTTGGGCAGGGGGGCCAAAAACATTCAGTACTTC. Translation: CTSSLGRGAKNIQYF.

The chain links TRBV5-1 to TRBJ2-2; 7 nucleotides match TRBD1. Germline V gene data show CDR1 as SGHRS and CDR2 as YFSETQ. The CDR3 sequence is 17 residues long. The ends lost 4 bases at V and 0 bases at J; junction bases unmatched: 9. The CDR3 sequence is CASSKGQPSTNTGELFF. As DNA, the CDR3 is TGCGCCAGCAGCAAGGGACAGCCATCCACGAACACCGGGGAGCTGTTTTTT.

This sequence joins TRBV27 and TRBJ1-4, with 9 bases identical to TRBD1. Germline V CDR1 and CDR2: MNHEY, SMNVEV (reference sequence). The CDR3 loop spans 15 amino acids. V gave up 3 bases and J gave up 8 bases; unmatched junction bases: 7. The CDR3 DNA sequence: TGTGCCAGCAGTTTTTCTGGGACAGGGTCCGAAAAACTGTTTTTT. Protein: CASSFSGTGSEKLFF.

With regard to this clonotype: A junction end diverges from the germline sequence, so it may reflect a read error. The gene calls are TRBV10-3 and TRBJ1-5, with no clear D. The CDR3 extends over 15 amino acids. The germline CDR1 and CDR2 sequences are ENHRY and SYGVKD. CDR3 residues: CGISVEAANGQPQHF. Here the CDR3 DNA reads TGTGGCATCAGCGTGGAGGCGGCGAACGGTCAGCCCCAGCATTTT.

This clonotype appeared a few times. The V gene is TRBV9, the J gene TRBJ2-1, with 11 bases lining up with TRBD2. Germline values: CDR1 SGDLS, CDR2 YYNGEE. Losses at the gene ends were 3 bases for V and 6 bases for J; bases not matched to a gene: 8. This CDR3 region has 16 residues. The CDR3 region has the DNA TGTGCCAGCAGCGAAGGACTAGCGGGTGGTCTCAATGAGCAGTTCTTC. Protein product: CASSEGLAGGLNEQFF.

The sample holds many counts of this clonotype. V usage is TRBV5-5 and J usage is TRBJ1-5; TRBD1 might be the D (6 bases). This CDR3 has 14 residues. Looked up from germline, CDR1 is SGHKS and CDR2 is YYEKEE (reference sequence). The V gene lost 0 bases and the J gene lost 6 bases, with 10 bases spanning the gap. CDR3 sequence reads: CASSLDRVAQPQHF. DNA for the CDR3: TGTGCCAGCAGCTTGGACAGGGTGGCTCAGCCCCAGCATTTT. Variable domain in full (rest from reference TRBV5-5 and TRBJ1-5): DAGVTQSPTHLIKTRGQQVTLRCSPISGHKSVSWYQQVLGQGPQFIFQYYEKEERGRGNFPDRFSARQFPNYSSELNVNALLLGDSALYLCASSLDRVAQPQHFGDGTRLSIL.

This clonotype was detected many times. The genes are TRBV28 and TRBJ1-5; D is uncertain. The V end lost 1 base, the J end lost 9 bases, and 16 bases lay between the germline ends. The CDR3 loop spans 15 amino acids. Per the germline V gene, CDR1 is MDHEN and CDR2 is SYDVKM. The CDR3 sequence: CASSLSDRQVSPQHF. Written as DNA, the CDR3 is TGTGCCAGCAGTTTATCGGACCGCCAGGTATCGCCCCAGCATTTT.